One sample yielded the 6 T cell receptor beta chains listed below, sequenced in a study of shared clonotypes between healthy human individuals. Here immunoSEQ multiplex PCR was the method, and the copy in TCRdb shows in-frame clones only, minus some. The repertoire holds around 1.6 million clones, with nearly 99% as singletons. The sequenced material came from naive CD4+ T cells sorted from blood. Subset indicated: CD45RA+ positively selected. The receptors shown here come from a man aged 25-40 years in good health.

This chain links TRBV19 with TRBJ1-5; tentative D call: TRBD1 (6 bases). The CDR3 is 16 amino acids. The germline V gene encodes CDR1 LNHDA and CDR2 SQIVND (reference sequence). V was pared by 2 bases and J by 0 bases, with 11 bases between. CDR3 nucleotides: TGTGCCAGTAGTATATCCCACAGGGTTAGCAATCAGCCCCAGCATTTT. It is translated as CASSISHRVSNQPQHF.

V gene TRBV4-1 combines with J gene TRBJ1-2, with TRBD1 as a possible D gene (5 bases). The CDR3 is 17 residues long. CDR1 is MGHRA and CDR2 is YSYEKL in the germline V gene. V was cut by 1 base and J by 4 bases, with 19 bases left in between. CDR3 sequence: CASSQVRGQPISYGYTF. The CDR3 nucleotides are TGCGCCAGCAGCCAAGTTCGGGGCCAGCCGATTAGCTATGGCTACACCTTC.

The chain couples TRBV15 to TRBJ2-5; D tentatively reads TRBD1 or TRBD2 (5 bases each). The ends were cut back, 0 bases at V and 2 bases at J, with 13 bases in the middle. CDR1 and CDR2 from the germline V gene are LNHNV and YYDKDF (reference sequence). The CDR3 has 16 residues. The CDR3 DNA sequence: TGTGCCACCAGCAGAGATGGTTTGGGGGTACAAGAGACCCAGTACTTC. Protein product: CATSRDGLGVQETQYF.

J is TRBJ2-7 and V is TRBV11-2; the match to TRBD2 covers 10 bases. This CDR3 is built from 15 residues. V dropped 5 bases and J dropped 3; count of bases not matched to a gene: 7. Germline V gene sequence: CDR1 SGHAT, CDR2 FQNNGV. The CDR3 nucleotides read TGTGCCAGCAGCCCCACTAGCGGGACGAACTACGAGCAGTACTTC. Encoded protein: CASSPTSGTNYEQYF.

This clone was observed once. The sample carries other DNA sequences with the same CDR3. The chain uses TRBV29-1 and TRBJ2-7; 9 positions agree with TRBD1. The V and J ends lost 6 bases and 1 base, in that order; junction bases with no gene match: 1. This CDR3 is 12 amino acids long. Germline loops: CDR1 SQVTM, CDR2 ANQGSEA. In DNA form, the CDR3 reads TGCAGCGTGGGACAGGGATCCTACGAGCAGTACTTC. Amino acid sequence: CSVGQGSYEQYF.

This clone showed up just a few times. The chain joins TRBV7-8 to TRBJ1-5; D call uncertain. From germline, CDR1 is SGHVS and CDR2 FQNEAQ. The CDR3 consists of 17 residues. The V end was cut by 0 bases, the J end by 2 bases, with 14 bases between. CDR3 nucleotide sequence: TGTGCCAGCAGCTTAGCCTCCGGATCTGGAGGCAATCAGCCCCAGCATTTT. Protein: CASSLASGSGGNQPQHF. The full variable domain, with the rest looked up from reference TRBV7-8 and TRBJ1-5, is GAGVSQSPRYKVAKRGQDVALRCDPISGHVSLFWYQQALGQGPEFLTYFQNEAQLDKSGLPSDRFFAERPEGSVSTLKIQRTQQEDSAVYLCASSLASGSGGNQPQHFGDGTRLSIL.